The 18 T cell receptor beta chains listed next were all sequenced from one sample in a study of blood T cell repertoires in COVID-19. Using immunoSEQ multiplex PCR, the repertoire was profiled, and TCRdb retains in-frame clones only, with some absent. The repertoire consists of some 150,000 clones, with 80% occurring once and the leading ten covering 5%. Sequenced sample: peripheral blood. These receptors were obtained from a woman aged 45-65 years with acute or convalescent COVID-19.

The V gene is TRBV5-1, the J gene TRBJ1-1; 7 nucleotides match TRBD1. Germline CDR1 and CDR2: SGHRS and YFSETQ. Germline trimming cut 0 bases from V and 5 bases from J; bases unmatched to any gene: 7. The CDR3 covers 15 residues. CDR3 in DNA: TGCGCCAGCAGCTTGGGGACAGGAGTTGGGACTGAAGCTTTCTTT. As protein: CASSLGTGVGTEAFF. Together with reference TRBV5-1 and TRBJ1-1, the CDR3 gives the full variable domain: KAGVTQTPRYLIKTRGQQVTLSCSPISGHRSVSWYQQTPGQGLQFLFEYFSETQRNKGNFPGRFSGRQFSNSRSEMNVSTLELGDSALYLCASSLGTGVGTEAFFGQGTRLTVV.

Notes on this clone: Other DNA sequences in this specimen translate into the identical CDR3. The chain has TRBV19 and TRBJ1-6; no clear D gene. This CDR3 region has 12 residues. V lost 3 bases to trimming and J lost 7 bases, with 4 bases between them. CDR1 is LNHDA, CDR2 SQIVND, per germline (reference sequence). CDR3 loop: CASSIQNSPLHF. CDR3 coding DNA: TGTGCCAGTAGTATCCAGAATTCACCCCTCCACTTT. Full variable domain (rest looked up from reference TRBV19 and TRBJ1-6): DGGITQSPKYLFRKEGQNVTLSCEQNLNHDAMYWYRQDPGQGLRLIYYSQIVNDFQKGDIAEGYSVSREKKESFPLTVTSAQKNPTAFYLCASSIQNSPLHFGNGTRLTVT.

This clone has only one observation. The rearrangement links TRBV2 to TRBJ1-2, with 10 bases aligning to TRBD1. J lost 4 bases, V lost 7 bases, and 6 bases had no gene match. CDR1 and CDR2 (germline): SNHLY, FYNNEI. The CDR3 is made up of 14 amino acids. CDR3 nucleotides: TGTGCCAGCATTGGGACAGGGGCTCCCTATGGCTACACCTTC. It codes for CASIGTGAPYGYTF.

As concerns this clone: This is likely a read error, given that the CDR3 carries no conserved phenylalanine or tryptophan at its end. The CDR3 sequence is CASSTGNSGYTL. CDR3 bases: TGTGCCAGCAGCACAGGGAACAGTGGCTACACCCTC. This chain connects TRBV12-3 or TRBV12-4 to TRBJ1-2; D is possibly TRBD1 (6 bases). Trimming removed 6 bases from V and 7 bases from J, with 12 bases in between. This CDR3 has 12 residues.

A word on this clone: This same CDR3 is encoded by further DNA sequences in the sample. V and J are TRBV9 and TRBJ1-5, with 8 bases identical to TRBD1. This CDR3 spans 15 amino acids. CDR1 and CDR2 (germline): SGDLS, YYNGEE. Germline trimming cut 0 bases from V and 3 bases from J; bases unmatched to any gene: 2. The CDR3 DNA is TGTGCCAGCAGCGTAGGACAGGGGTTCAATCAGCCCCAGCATTTT. This translates into CASSVGQGFNQPQHF.

The chain links TRBV7-9 to TRBJ2-3; weak D call: TRBD1 (5 bases). This CDR3 comprises 14 residues. The germline gives CDR1 SEHNR, CDR2 FQNEAQ (reference sequence). The V and J ends lost 2 bases and 4 bases respectively, with 10 bases between them. In DNA, the CDR3 is TGTGCCAGCAGCTTATCGGCAGGGTCAGATACGCAGTATTTT. Translation: CASSLSAGSDTQYF. The full variable domain, its missing parts supplied by reference TRBV7-9 and TRBJ2-3, is DTGVSQNPRHKITKRGQNVTFRCDPISEHNRLYWYRQTLGQGPEFLTYFQNEAQLEKSRLLSDRFSAERPKGSFSTLEIQRTEQGDSAMYLCASSLSAGSDTQYFGPGTRLTVL.

The chain joins TRBV7-8 to TRBJ2-5; unclear D gene. CDR1 and CDR2 from the germline V gene are SGHVS and FQNEAQ. This CDR3 is built from 13 residues. The V and J ends lost 5 bases and 5 bases respectively, with 12 bases between them. CDR3 region: CASSRLAGETQYF. CDR3 nucleotides: TGTGCCAGCAGCCGATTAGCCGGGGAGACCCAGTACTTC.

The chain recombines TRBV29-1 with TRBJ2-1; 7 bases agree with TRBD1. Germline lookup yields CDR1 SQVTM and CDR2 ANQGSEA. After removal of 4 bases from V and 8 bases from J, the junction contained 14 bases not matched to a gene. The length of the CDR3 is 15 residues. CDR3 in amino acids: CSVANRGPLEDEQFF. CDR3 sequence (DNA): TGCAGCGTTGCGAACAGGGGTCCTCTTGAGGATGAGCAGTTCTTC.

The chain employs TRBV18 and TRBJ1-1, with 7 positions matching TRBD1. V shed 0 bases, J shed 4 bases, and the junction held 2 bases outside the gene matches. This CDR3 region has 14 residues. Germline V CDR1 and CDR2: KGHSH, LQKENI. CDR3 in amino acids: CASSPPSGGTEAFF. The CDR3 DNA reads as TGTGCCAGCTCACCACCCTCAGGGGGCACTGAAGCTTTCTTT.

This clone appeared a few times. The V gene is TRBV18, the J gene TRBJ1-1; D unresolved. This CDR3 has 14 amino acids. The germline V and J ends were trimmed by 0 bases and 4 bases, with 9 bases remaining between them. CDR1 is KGHSH and CDR2 is LQKENI in the germline V gene. CDR3 amino acids: CASSPPAAGTEAFF. The CDR3 nucleotides are TGTGCCAGCTCACCACCGGCGGCGGGCACTGAAGCTTTCTTT.

V usage is TRBV28 and J usage is TRBJ2-7, with a weak D call TRBD2 (5 bases). Germline CDR1 and CDR2: MDHEN and SYDVKM. The CDR3 spans 15 residues. Deletions cut 5 bases from V and 5 bases from J, with 19 bases between. The CDR3 is CASSRTTDFADEQYF. The CDR3 nucleotides read TGTGCCAGCAGTCGTACAACGGACTTTGCGGACGAGCAGTACTTC. The variable domain in full, completed from reference TRBV28 and TRBJ2-7, reads DVKVTQSSRYLVKRTGEKVFLECVQDMDHENMFWYRQDPGLGLRLIYFSYDVKMKEKGDIPEGYSVSREKKERFSLILESASTNQTSMYLCASSRTTDFADEQYFGPGTRLTVT.

This chain joins TRBV6-2 or TRBV6-3 and TRBJ1-5; D unresolved. Deletions cut 4 bases from V and 6 bases from J, with 13 bases between. Germline CDR1 MNHEY, CDR2 SVGEGT. The CDR3 spans 14 residues. DNA for the CDR3: TGTGCCAGCAGTTTTGTGTCAGGAGGTCAGCCCCAGCATTTT. It yields the protein CASSFVSGGQPQHF.

The CDR3 bases are TGTGCCAGTAGTCCATTCGAGTTCACTGAAGCTTTCTTT. Its protein product is CASSPFEFTEAFF. This chain joins TRBV19 and TRBJ1-1; D remains ambiguous. The V gene lost 5 bases and the J gene lost 4 bases, with 11 bases spanning the gap. The CDR3 covers 13 residues. Germline CDR1 and CDR2: LNHDA and SQIVND (reference sequence).

The chain combines TRBV7-2 with TRBJ1-3; D uncertain. The germline V and J ends were trimmed by 0 bases and 7 bases, with 7 bases remaining between them. This CDR3 contains 13 residues. Germline assignment: CDR1 SGHTA and CDR2 FQGNSA. Here the CDR3 DNA reads TGTGCCAGCAGCTTAGCGTGGGAGAACACCATATATTTT. Translated, it gives CASSLAWENTIYF.

This clone was detected only a few times. J is TRBJ1-3 and V is TRBV4-2, with TRBD1 matching 8 bases. From germline, CDR1 is LGHNA and CDR2 YNFKEQ. The CDR3 loop spans 16 amino acids. V was clipped by 1 base and J by 1 base; unmatched bases: 3. CDR3 nucleotides: TGTGCCAGCAGCCAAGTAGGGGACAGGTCTGGAAACACCATATATTTT. It encodes CASSQVGDRSGNTIYF.

This sequence joins TRBV6-1 and TRBJ1-3; tentatively, D is TRBD1 (5 bases). The CDR3 runs 16 residues. Germline CDR1 and CDR2: MNHNS and SASEGT. Trimming stripped 2 bases from V and 2 bases from J, with 13 bases between. The CDR3 is CASSEMAGKTGNTIYF. For the CDR3, the DNA is TGTGCCAGCAGTGAAATGGCAGGGAAGACTGGAAACACCATATATTTT.

CDR3: CSASRQGFGSNQPQHF. The CDR3 DNA sequence: TGCAGTGCTAGTAGGCAGGGATTCGGTAGCAATCAGCCCCAGCATTTT. This chain connects TRBV20-1 to TRBJ1-5; a possible D gene is TRBD1 (5 bases). The CDR3 totals 16 residues. V shed 3 bases and J shed 0 bases, with 15 bases lying between them. Germline V lookup: CDR1 DFQATT, CDR2 SNEGSKA (reference sequence).

The chain is built from TRBV30 and TRBJ1-1, with D maybe TRBD1 (5 bases). The CDR3 consists of 15 residues. Germline V gives CDR1 GTSNPN, CDR2 SVGIG (reference sequence). V was trimmed by 0 bases and J by 4 bases, leaving 15 bases between them. CDR3: CAWSVSGHGSTEAFF. The CDR3 DNA follows: TGTGCCTGGAGTGTCTCGGGGCACGGGAGCACTGAAGCTTTCTTT.